This TCR beta chain was sequenced for a study of T cell responses to AZD1222 COVID-19 vaccine. Study-wide background: Pooling was applied to second doses at about 4 or about 12 weeks.

Comment on this clone: Its specificity is not known.

Here immunoSEQ multiplex PCR was the method, and the copy in TCRdb shows in-frame clones only, minus some. The profile shows approximately 200,000 clones, almost 95% of them singletons. The CDR3 covers 19 residues. The germline V gene encodes CDR1 SGHAT and CDR2 FQNNGV. J gave up 3 bases and V 5 bases, and 13 bases lay outside the gene matches. Broader study findings: In the spike-specific TCR repertoire, nearly half reportedly target unmutated variant regions.

The TCR originated in an adult in good health. The V call is TRBV11-2, the J call TRBJ2-1, with 13 bases aligning to TRBD2. Sequencing used peripheral blood, obtained on day 0 of AZD1222 vaccination. The DNA of the CDR3 is TGTGCCAGCAGCCGACCGGGACTAGCGGGACCCCGGATCTACAATGAGCAGTTCTTC. Its protein is CASSRPGLAGPRIYNEQFF.